This entry lists 6 T cell receptor beta chains sequenced from one sample in a study of early T cells in non-severe SARS-CoV-2 infection. MiXCR, applied by TCRdb to the 5' RACE reads, yields one record per CDR3 protein. The data contain roughly 64,000 distinct CDR3 sequences, 13% of them singletons. Sequencing input: whole blood. These receptors were taken from an adult who was a healthcare worker with PCR-confirmed SARS-CoV-2 infection or an uninfected control (not recorded which).

In its sample, this clonotype was seen a few times. An end of the junction differs from the germline gene, which may be a read error. The rearrangement joins TRBV12-5 to TRBJ1-1; D uncertain. The germline CDR1 and CDR2 sequences are LGHNT and FRNRAP. The CDR3 runs 11 residues. CDR3 region: CASGLKTEAFF. For the CDR3, the DNA is TGTGCTAGTGGTTTGAAGACTGAAGCTTTCTTT.

V is TRBV29-1 and J is TRBJ1-2; TRBD1 might be the D (6 bases). Germline values: CDR1 SQVTM, CDR2 ANQGSEA. The CDR3 length is 12 residues. The V end was cut by 4 bases, the J end by 3 bases, with 9 bases between. The chain's CDR3 is CSVVAGDYGYTF. The CDR3 DNA reads TGCAGCGTTGTGGCAGGGGACTATGGCTACACCTTC.

The CDR3: CASSSDRDTQYF. The CDR3 DNA is TGCGCCAGCAGCTCGGACAGGGATACGCAGTATTTT. J is TRBJ2-3 and V is TRBV5-1; TRBD1 matches 7 bases. The CDR3 has 12 residues. Unmatched junction bases numbered 1, after V lost 3 bases and J lost 6 bases. The germline V gene encodes CDR1 SGHRS and CDR2 YFSETQ.

The sample holds many counts of this clonotype. This rearrangement joins TRBV4-1 to TRBJ2-7; 7 nucleotides agree with TRBD1. The ends lost 2 bases at V and 5 bases at J; junction bases unmatched: 9. This CDR3 region has 15 residues. The germline V gene has CDR1 MGHRA and CDR2 YSYEKL. DNA for the CDR3: TGCGCCAGCAGCCAAAGCGAGGGACAGCTACACGAGCAGTACTTC. It translates to CASSQSEGQLHEQYF.

This CDR3 is CASSSRDTSSYNEQFF. The CDR3 DNA follows: TGTGCCAGCAGTTCCAGGGACACAAGCTCCTACAATGAGCAGTTCTTC. V is TRBV12-3 or TRBV12-4 and J is TRBJ2-1; tentatively, D is TRBD1 (6 bases). The CDR3 runs to 16 residues. Trimming left V 4 bases short and J 0 bases short, with 13 bases between.

The genes are TRBV18 and TRBJ1-1, with a weak D call TRBD1 (5 bases). The V end was cut by 2 bases, the J end by 3 bases, with 13 bases between. The germline V gene has CDR1 KGHSH and CDR2 LQKENI. The CDR3 runs 15 residues. The CDR3 protein is CASSPVGAGDTEAFF. CDR3 bases: TGTGCCAGCTCACCAGTAGGGGCTGGGGACACTGAAGCTTTCTTT.